A single sample is the source of the 26 T cell receptor beta chains below, sequenced in a study of T cell responses to AZD1222 COVID-19 vaccine. Clones were sequenced by immunoSEQ multiplex PCR, and TCRdb holds only the in-frame ones, with some missing. The repertoire holds 150,000 to 200,000 clones, with 92% as singletons. The specimen was peripheral blood, collected 28 days after the second AZD1222 dose. These receptors were obtained from an adult who received the AZD1222 COVID-19 vaccine.

The rearrangement joins TRBV7-3 to TRBJ2-3; possibly TRBD2 for D (5 bases). The ends were cut back, 4 bases at V and 2 bases at J, with 10 bases in the middle. This CDR3 has 14 residues. The germline CDR1 and CDR2 sequences are SGHTA and FQGTGA. In nucleotides, the CDR3 is TGTGCCAGCAGCTCACTAGTCCCCACAGATACGCAGTATTTT. As protein: CASSSLVPTDTQYF.

The chain links TRBV12-3 or TRBV12-4 to TRBJ1-2, with a tentative D call TRBD1 (6 bases). The CDR3 length is 12 residues. Trimming pared 4 bases from V and 6 bases from J, leaving 9 bases between. The CDR3, as DNA: TGTGCCAGCAGTTCTCCAGGGGATGGCTACACCTTC. This gives the protein CASSSPGDGYTF.

The chain couples TRBV10-1 to TRBJ1-1; D gene ambiguous. The length of the CDR3 is 13 residues. Trimming removed 7 bases at V and 4 bases at J, with 13 bases between. In germline, CDR1 is WNHNN, CDR2 SYGVQD (reference sequence). This CDR3 reads CASTQNRGTEAFF. In nucleotides, the CDR3 is TGCGCCAGCACCCAAAACCGGGGCACTGAAGCTTTCTTT.

V usage is TRBV24-1 and J usage is TRBJ1-2, with D tentatively TRBD1 (5 bases). The CDR3 is 14 residues long. V was clipped by 5 bases and J by 2 bases, with 11 bases between them. Germline V gene lookup returns CDR1 KGHDR and CDR2 SFDVKD. The CDR3 nucleotides are TGTGCCACCAGTGGGGGACCCGCAAACTATGGCTACACCTTC. Its protein is CATSGGPANYGYTF.

The V and J genes are TRBV7-9 and TRBJ1-2, with TRBD1 identical over 8 bases. CDR1 is SEHNR, CDR2 FQNEAQ, per germline (reference sequence). V dropped 1 base and J dropped 8; count of bases not matched to a gene: 6. The length of the CDR3 is 14 residues. The CDR3 DNA reads as TGTGCCAGCAGCTTAGGGTCCAGGGGGCAAGGCTACACCTTC. Translating gives CASSLGSRGQGYTF.

This sequence joins TRBV5-1 and TRBJ1-1; 8 bases fit TRBD1. The CDR3 loop spans 15 amino acids. Trimming removed 4 bases from V and 1 base from J; junction bases left unmatched: 6. Germline CDR1 and CDR2: SGHRS and YFSETQ. The CDR3 nucleotides read TGCGCCAGCAGCGCTACCGGGACAGGGAACACTGAAGCTTTCTTT. This sequence encodes CASSATGTGNTEAFF.

The rearrangement joins TRBV6-2 or TRBV6-3 to TRBJ1-1; 7 bases are a match to TRBD1. The CDR3 consists of 15 residues. Per the germline V gene, CDR1 is MNHEY and CDR2 is SVGEGT. V lost 4 bases and J lost 0; bases outside the gene matches: 5. The CDR3 DNA reads as TGTGCCAGCAGTTGGGACAGCCCCATGAACACTGAAGCTTTCTTT. Protein: CASSWDSPMNTEAFF.

The J gene is TRBJ2-7, the V gene TRBV4-3; D could derive from TRBD1 or TRBD2 (5 bases each). The ends were cut back, 2 bases at V and 6 bases at J, with 14 bases in the middle. The CDR3 length is 14 residues. In germline, CDR1 is LGHNA, CDR2 YSLEER. In DNA form, the CDR3 reads TGCGCCAGCAGCCAAAGCTGGGACGGGCGCGAGCAGTACTTC. This encodes CASSQSWDGREQYF.

The V and J genes are TRBV7-8 and TRBJ1-2; TRBD1 aligns across 12 bases. Per germline, CDR1 SGHVS and CDR2 FQNEAQ. The ends lost 2 bases at V and 3 bases at J; junction bases unmatched: 7. The CDR3 is made up of 17 amino acids. Here the CDR3 reads CASSLRAGTGGDYGYTF. CDR3 DNA: TGTGCCAGCAGCTTAAGAGCAGGGACAGGGGGCGACTATGGCTACACCTTC.

This clone was counted once. The rearrangement uses TRBV12-3 or TRBV12-4 and TRBJ2-7; D gene unclear. Trimming pared 0 bases from V and 8 bases from J, leaving 11 bases between. The CDR3 consists of 13 residues. The CDR3 loop reads CASSLARPSKQYF. CDR3 bases: TGTGCCAGCAGTTTAGCGAGACCCAGCAAGCAGTACTTC.

The chain combines TRBV15 with TRBJ1-3; D call uncertain. Germline-derived CDR1 and CDR2 are LNHNV and YYDKDF (reference sequence). V lost 3 bases to trimming and J lost 8 bases, with 14 bases between them. CDR3 size: 14 residues. In DNA, the CDR3 is TGTGCCACCAGCAGGGGCTTAGGGTTTGACACCATATATTTT. Protein sequence: CATSRGLGFDTIYF.

The chain uses TRBV6-4 and TRBJ1-3; D is undetermined. Trimming took off 5 bases at V and 4 bases at J, with 9 bases between the two ends. This CDR3 has 13 residues. CDR1 and CDR2 (germline): MRHNA, SNTAGT. The CDR3 DNA sequence: TGTGCCAGCAGTACCGGGGTCGGAAACACCATATATTTT. Translated, it gives CASSTGVGNTIYF.

CDR3 protein: CASSLSKGARTNEKLFF. As DNA, the CDR3 is TGTGCCAGCAGTTTATCCAAGGGGGCTCGGACTAATGAAAAACTGTTTTTT. V and J are TRBV27 and TRBJ1-4; the match to TRBD1 covers 7 bases. The CDR3 covers 17 residues. The V segment lost 0 bases and the J segment 2 bases; nucleotides outside the gene matches: 6. Germline CDR1 reads MNHEY; CDR2 reads SMNVEV (reference sequence). Full variable domain (remainder filled in from reference TRBV27 and TRBJ1-4): EAQVTQNPRYLITVTGKKLTVTCSQNMNHEYMSWYRQDPGLGLRQIYYSMNVEVTDKGDVPEGYKVSRKEKRNFPLILESPSPNQTSLYFCASSLSKGARTNEKLFFGSGTQLSVL.

About this clone: Other nucleotide sequences from this sample produce the same CDR3. This chain links TRBV7-2 with TRBJ2-7; no clear D. CDR1 and CDR2 from the germline V gene are SGHTA and FQGNSA. V lost 5 bases and J 0 bases, leaving 2 bases between the germline ends. This CDR3 is 11 amino acids long. In DNA, the CDR3 is TGTGCCAGCAGCCTCTCCTACGAGCAGTACTTC. This sequence encodes CASSLSYEQYF.

J is TRBJ1-2 and V is TRBV29-1; no reliable D call. CDR1 SQVTM and CDR2 ANQGSEA come from the germline V gene. CDR3 length: 12 amino acids. V shed 6 bases and J shed 7 bases, with 15 bases lying between them. CDR3 coding DNA: TGCAGCGTGCTTGTGGAGTACGGTGGCTACACCTTC. This sequence encodes CSVLVEYGGYTF.

As DNA, the CDR3 is TGCGCCAGCAGCCAGGGTAATGGTCAGGCTTTCTTT. This translates into CASSQGNGQAFF. The J gene is TRBJ1-1, the V gene TRBV4-1; no reliable D call. The CDR3 totals 12 residues. CDR1 is MGHRA and CDR2 is YSYEKL in the germline V gene. V gave up 3 bases and J gave up 11 bases, with 13 bases separating them.

The rearrangement joins TRBV11-2 to TRBJ1-1; D gene uncertain. Trimming took off 0 bases at V and 8 bases at J, with 10 bases between the two ends. CDR3 length: 13 residues. The germline gives CDR1 SGHAT, CDR2 FQNNGV. The CDR3 here is CASSLDKGPEAFF. CDR3 bases: TGTGCCAGCAGCTTAGATAAGGGCCCCGAAGCTTTCTTT.

This clone has a single count. This chain links TRBV10-2 with TRBJ1-1, with D possibly matching TRBD1 (6 bases). The CDR3 has 13 amino acids. CDR1 is WSHSY and CDR2 is SAAADI in the germline V gene. V dropped 4 bases and J dropped 4 bases, with 10 bases sitting between them. CDR3 coding DNA: TGCGCCAGCAGTGGCAGGGGAGGCACTGAAGCTTTCTTT. Protein product: CASSGRGGTEAFF.

This rearrangement joins TRBV19 to TRBJ1-1; 7 positions match TRBD1. This CDR3 has 12 amino acids. V trimming: 7 bases; J trimming: 10 bases; junction bases outside the gene matches: 9. Germline lookup yields CDR1 LNHDA and CDR2 SQIVND (reference sequence). The CDR3 DNA reads TGTGCCAGTACCGCGACAGGGAGGGTAGCTTTCTTT. It is translated as CASTATGRVAFF.

This rearrangement joins TRBV7-9 to TRBJ1-1; TRBD1 agrees at 9 bases. Germline CDR1 SEHNR, CDR2 FQNEAQ (reference sequence). After removal of 4 bases from V and 4 bases from J, the junction contained 7 bases not matched to a gene. CDR3 length: 15 residues. This CDR3 is CASSSRDRAGTEAFF. The CDR3 coding sequence is TGTGCCAGCAGCTCTCGGGACAGGGCAGGCACTGAAGCTTTCTTT.

V is TRBV28 and J is TRBJ2-6; D uncertain. CDR3 length: 15 amino acids. Trimming pared 7 bases from V and 0 bases from J, leaving 10 bases between. Germline assignment: CDR1 MDHEN and CDR2 SYDVKM. The CDR3 is CASTLDGSGANVLTF. In DNA, the CDR3 is TGTGCCAGCACCTTAGACGGCTCTGGGGCCAACGTCCTGACTTTC.

The chain joins TRBV19 to TRBJ2-1; D is uncertain. The CDR3 is made up of 13 amino acids. V dropped 8 bases and J dropped 7 bases, with 15 bases sitting between them. Germline loops: CDR1 LNHDA, CDR2 SQIVND (reference sequence). The CDR3 DNA follows: TGTGCCAGTGAACCTAGATGGTCTAATGAGCAGTTCTTC. Translation gives CASEPRWSNEQFF.

The V gene is TRBV30, the J gene TRBJ2-4; TRBD2 matches 7 bases. CDR3 length: 13 amino acids. Unmatched junction bases numbered 5, after V lost 1 base and J lost 8 bases. Germline V gene data show CDR1 as GTSNPN and CDR2 as SVGIG (reference sequence). In nucleotides, the CDR3 is TGTGCCTGGAGTGCCCGGGGGGAGGACATTCAGTACTTC. It encodes CAWSARGEDIQYF.

The table lists this clone with a count of one. Here the CDR3 reads CASSSEGYSTDTQYF. CDR3 in DNA: TGTGCCAGCAGCTCAGAGGGGTATAGCACAGATACGCAGTATTTT. J is TRBJ2-3 and V is TRBV9; D assignment may be TRBD1 or TRBD2 (5 bases each). Deletions cut 4 bases from V and 0 bases from J, with 12 bases between. This CDR3 has 15 amino acids. Germline V lookup: CDR1 SGDLS, CDR2 YYNGEE. The complete variable domain, with remaining parts taken from reference TRBV9 and TRBJ2-3, reads DSGVTQTPKHLITATGQRVTLRCSPRSGDLSVYWYQQSLDQGLQFLIQYYNGEERAKGNILERFSAQQFPDLHSELNLSSLELGDSALYFCASSSEGYSTDTQYFGPGTRLTVL.

V gene TRBV11-1 combines with J gene TRBJ2-5; D not resolved. Germline V gene lookup returns CDR1 SGHAT and CDR2 FQDESV (reference sequence). CDR3 size: 15 residues. V was trimmed by 4 bases and J by 0 bases, leaving 12 bases between them. The CDR3 DNA reads as TGTGCCAGCAGCTCTAACCGGGTCCACCAAGAGACCCAGTACTTC. This encodes CASSSNRVHQETQYF.

The chain recombines TRBV27 with TRBJ1-2, with 7 nucleotides matching TRBD1. This CDR3 is 13 amino acids long. Trimming at V came to 2 bases and at J to 6 bases, leaving 3 bases not matched to a gene. CDR1 is MNHEY and CDR2 is SMNVEV in the germline V gene (reference sequence). CDR3 nucleotide sequence: TGTGCCAGCAGTTTAAACAGGGGACATGGCTACACCTTC. The encoded protein is CASSLNRGHGYTF.